This TCR beta chain emerged from a study of blood T cell repertoires in COVID-19 (TCRdb year 2020). With respect to the entire study: Collaborator samples came from the United States, Italy and Spain and covered acute and convalescent phases of COVID-19. Samples were obtained from the ongoing ImmuneRACE study (first 160 participants) and from over 1,000 subjects provided by 6 global collaborators. The material from the prospective study consisted of cDNA or gDNA derived from T cells, B-cell-depleted T cells, or PBMCs. Subjects who had been exposed to COVID-19, were actively infected with it, or had recovered from it provided the deeply sampled blood TCRbeta repertoires that made up the dataset. HLA class I and class II types, where available, came from metadata supplied by the sample provider rather than from assay-based typing. The sample metadata nearly always contained a de-identified subject ID, COVID-19 status, age in years and sex. A freely available public database, intended as a resource for researchers studying the immune response to SARS-CoV-2, is where the repertoires were released. Results and caveats for the whole study, not just this receptor: How much clinical and demographic metadata was included differed by source and by participant, and the metadata was provided uncurated.

CDR1 is given as GTSNPN and CDR2 as SVGIG, both from the germline V gene (reference sequence). For this chain, trimming is 1 base at the V end and 3 bases at the J end, and the number of junction bases without a gene match is 6. The CDR3 runs 15 amino acids, cysteine and phenylalanine included. The kept DNA is CDR3 alone, 45 bases in frame from the first base. This clone was observed a few times. The antigen it recognizes is unknown. No much larger clone exists at a distance of one base, and base qualities are not known. TCRbeta CDR3 regions were amplified from genomic DNA by means of the immunoSEQ Assay, a bias-controlled multiplex PCR. As for the original processing: The number of nucleated cells in each sample was estimated from the amplification of reference gene primers within the assay. Sequence reads were collapsed and filtered to measure the absolute abundance of every unique TCRbeta CDR3 rearrangement. For each sample, productive Simpson clonality was calculated as the square root of Simpson's diversity index across productive rearrangements. TCRdb carries this immuneACCESS record with in-frame sequences only. Its versions omit some clonotypes, under half of them owing to an unresolved V gene in the studies checked, with the rest unexplained. The DNA gave D and trimming, while V, J and clone size come from that table. Recorded for this sample are almost 300,000 clones; about nine tenths of them occurred a single time. Roughly 11% of the sample is in the top ten clones.

One collaborating source in Seattle enrolled patients while the patients were actively infected and followed the patients over time throughout the course of disease. Whole blood was collected in K2EDTA tubes by collaborating institutions according to the institutions' own protocols. Collaborator samples were shipped for TCRbeta analysis as frozen whole blood, isolated PBMCs, or DNA extracted from either sample type. The sequence was obtained from a woman between 25 and 40 years old with COVID-19, enrolled during active disease. The chain joins TRBV30 to TRBJ1-1, and 9 junction bases match TRBD1. Sequenced material: peripheral blood. The DNA sequence is as follows: TGTGCCTGGAGTGAGTGGGGGACAGGGCACACTGAAGCTTTCTTT. Its amino acids are CAWSEWGTGHTEAFF.